The T cell receptor (beta chain) under discussion was sequenced for a study of blood T cell repertoires in COVID-19 (dated by TCRdb to the early 2020s). In terms of the full investigation: The collaborator samples originated in the United States, Italy and Spain and spanned the acute and convalescent phases of COVID-19. The material from the prospective study consisted of cDNA or gDNA derived from T cells, B-cell-depleted T cells, or PBMCs. The dataset comprised deeply sampled blood TCRbeta repertoires from subjects exposed to, actively infected with, or recovered from COVID-19. The repertoires were made available in a free public database intended to serve as a resource for research on the immune response to SARS-CoV-2. Samples were obtained from the ongoing ImmuneRACE study (first 160 participants) and from 1,200 or so subjects provided by 6 global collaborators. A de-identified subject ID, COVID-19 status, age in years and sex were almost always included in the sample metadata. HLA class I and class II types, where available, came from metadata supplied by the sample provider rather than from assay-based typing. Summary of the overall study and its limitations: The amount of clinical and demographic metadata varied by source and participant and was provided uncurated.

TCRbeta CDR3 regions were amplified from genomic DNA by means of the immunoSEQ Assay, a bias-controlled multiplex PCR. In the authors' own workflow: Within the assay, amplification of reference gene primers was used to estimate how many nucleated cells each sample contained. To quantify the absolute abundance of each unique TCRbeta CDR3 rearrangement, sequence reads were collapsed and filtered. Productive Simpson clonality was computed per sample as the square root of Simpson's diversity index over productive rearrangements. The clones in this table, taken by TCRdb from immuneACCESS, are in-frame only. Not every clone is retained; where verified, under half of the shortfall comes from an unresolved V gene, and the cause of the rest is unknown. That table gives V, J and clone size, and the DNA gave D and trimming. This sample has under 200,000 clones in its table, and 80% to 90% of those were observed once. The top ten constitute approximately 8% of the sample.

Participants in the prospective study were enrolled through a virtual design, were aged about 18 to 100 years, and lived in fewer than 30 United States geographic areas. Cohort assignment in the prospective study relied on participant-reported clinical history from a screening survey and a study questionnaire. Recovered participants in ImmuneRACE Cohort 3 were defined by two consecutive negative NP/OP PCR tests, clearance by a healthcare professional, or resolution of symptoms. Mobile phlebotomists in the prospective study collected whole blood, serum and a nasopharyngeal or oropharyngeal swab from every participant. Additional blood draws and questionnaires over an approximately 2-month period could optionally be provided by prospective study participants. Before DNA extraction, blood samples from the prospective study were shipped at room temperature or frozen. The CDR3 covers 14 residues, taking in both the cysteine and the phenylalanine. Kept here is only the CDR3 DNA, which spans 42 bases and is read in frame from base 1. V sheds 7 bases and J sheds 0 bases, leaving 11 bases between their ends.

A remark on this clone: There is no known antigen for this receptor. Base qualities are not provided; no much larger clone lies one nucleotide away.

This sequence originates from a woman between 18 and 29 years old who had recovered from COVID-19. This receptor chain uses TRBV5-3 and TRBJ1-3; the D gene remains uncertain. TRBV5-3 is an ORF for which the function is uncertain. The sequenced sample consisted of PBMCs or T cells enriched from blood (not recorded which). CDR3 protein: CARERSYSGNTIYF. The nucleotide sequence reads as follows: TGTGCCAGAGAGCGGAGCTACTCTGGAAACACCATATATTTT.